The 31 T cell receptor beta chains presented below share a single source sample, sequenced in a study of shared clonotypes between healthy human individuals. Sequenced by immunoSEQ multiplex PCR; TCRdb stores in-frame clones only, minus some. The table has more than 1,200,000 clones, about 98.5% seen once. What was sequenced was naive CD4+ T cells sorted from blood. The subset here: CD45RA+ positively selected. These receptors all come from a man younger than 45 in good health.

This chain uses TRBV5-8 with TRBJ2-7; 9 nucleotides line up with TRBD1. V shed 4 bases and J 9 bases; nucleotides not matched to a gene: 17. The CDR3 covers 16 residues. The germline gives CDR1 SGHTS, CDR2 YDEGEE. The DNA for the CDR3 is TGTGCCAGCAGCCAAACCGGGACAGGGCCAGGGGAAGGGCAGTACTTC. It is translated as CASSQTGTGPGEGQYF.

The CDR3 here is CASSPPAGLNTEAFF. Written as DNA, the CDR3 is TGTGCCAGCAGCCCTCCCGCGGGGTTGAACACTGAAGCTTTCTTT. The gene calls are TRBV5-6 and TRBJ1-1; D not certain. V was trimmed by 4 bases and J by 0 bases, leaving 13 bases between them. There are 15 residues in the CDR3. The germline CDR1 and CDR2 sequences are SGHDT and YYEEEE.

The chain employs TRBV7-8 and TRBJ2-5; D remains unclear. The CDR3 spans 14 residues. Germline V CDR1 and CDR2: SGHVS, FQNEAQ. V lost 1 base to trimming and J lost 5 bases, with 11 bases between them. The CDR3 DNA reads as TGTGCCAGCAGCTTAGAACCGGGTTGGGAGACCCAGTACTTC. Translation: CASSLEPGWETQYF.

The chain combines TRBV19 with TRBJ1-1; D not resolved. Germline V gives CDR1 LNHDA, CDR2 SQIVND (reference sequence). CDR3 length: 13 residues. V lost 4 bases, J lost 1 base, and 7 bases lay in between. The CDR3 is CASSTRQNTEAFF. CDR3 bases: TGTGCCAGTAGTACTCGACAGAACACTGAAGCTTTCTTT.

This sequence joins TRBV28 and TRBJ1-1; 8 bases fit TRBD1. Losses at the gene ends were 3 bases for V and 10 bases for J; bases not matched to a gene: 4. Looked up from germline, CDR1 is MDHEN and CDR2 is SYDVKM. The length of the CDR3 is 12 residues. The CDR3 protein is CASSFRDRGAFF. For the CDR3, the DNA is TGTGCCAGCAGTTTCCGAGACAGGGGAGCTTTCTTT.

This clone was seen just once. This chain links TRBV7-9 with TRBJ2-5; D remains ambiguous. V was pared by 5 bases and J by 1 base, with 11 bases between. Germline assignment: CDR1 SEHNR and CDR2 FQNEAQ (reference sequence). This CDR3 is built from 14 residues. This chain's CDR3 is CASSLHRSQETQYF. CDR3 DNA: TGTGCCAGCAGCCTTCATAGATCCCAAGAGACCCAGTACTTC.

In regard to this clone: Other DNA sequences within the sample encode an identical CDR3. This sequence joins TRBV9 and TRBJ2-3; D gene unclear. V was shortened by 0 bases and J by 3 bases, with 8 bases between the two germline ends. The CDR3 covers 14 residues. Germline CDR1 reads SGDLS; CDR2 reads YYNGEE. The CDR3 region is CASSVGLGTDTQYF. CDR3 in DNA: TGTGCCAGCAGCGTAGGTCTAGGAACAGATACGCAGTATTTT.

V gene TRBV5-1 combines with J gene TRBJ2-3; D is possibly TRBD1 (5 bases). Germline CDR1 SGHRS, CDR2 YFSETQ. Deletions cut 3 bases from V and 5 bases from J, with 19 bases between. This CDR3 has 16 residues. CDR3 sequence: CASSSLLRQTQDTQYF. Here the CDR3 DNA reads TGCGCCAGCAGCTCCCTCCTTAGACAGACTCAAGATACGCAGTATTTT.

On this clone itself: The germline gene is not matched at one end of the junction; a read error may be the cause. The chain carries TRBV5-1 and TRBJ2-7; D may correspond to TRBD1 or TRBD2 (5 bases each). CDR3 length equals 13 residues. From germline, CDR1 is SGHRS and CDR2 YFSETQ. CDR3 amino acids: CASSPMGVGEQNF. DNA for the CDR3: TGCGCCAGCAGCCCAATGGGGGTTGGCGAGCAGAACTTC.

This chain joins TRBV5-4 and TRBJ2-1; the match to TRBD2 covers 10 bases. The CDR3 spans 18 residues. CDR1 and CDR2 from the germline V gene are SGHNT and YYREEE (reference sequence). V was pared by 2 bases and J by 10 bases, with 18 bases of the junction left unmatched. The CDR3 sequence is CASSFSGGASGSGREQFF. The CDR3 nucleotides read TGTGCCAGCAGCTTTTCCGGGGGGGCTAGCGGGAGTGGTAGAGAGCAGTTCTTC. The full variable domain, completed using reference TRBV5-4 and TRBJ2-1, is ETGVTQSPTHLIKTRGQQVTLRCSSQSGHNTVSWYQQALGQGPQFIFQYYREEENGRGNFPPRFSGLQFPNYSSELNVNALELDDSALYLCASSFSGGASGSGREQFFGPGTRLTVL.

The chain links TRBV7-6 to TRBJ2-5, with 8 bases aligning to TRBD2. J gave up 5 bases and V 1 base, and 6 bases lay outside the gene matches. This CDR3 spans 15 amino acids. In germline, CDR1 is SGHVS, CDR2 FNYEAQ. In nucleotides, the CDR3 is TGTGCCAGCAGCTTAGGAAGCGGGAGATCTGAGACCCAGTACTTC. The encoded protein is CASSLGSGRSETQYF.

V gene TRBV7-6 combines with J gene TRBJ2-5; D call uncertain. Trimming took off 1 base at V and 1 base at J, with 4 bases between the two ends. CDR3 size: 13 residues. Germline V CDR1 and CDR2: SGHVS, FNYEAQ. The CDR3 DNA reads TGTGCCAGCAGCTTAGGGACCCAAGAGACCCAGTACTTC. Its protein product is CASSLGTQETQYF.

The CDR3 spells CASSFRGNLEQYF. The CDR3 nucleotides are TGTGCCAGCAGCTTTCGAGGGAACCTTGAGCAGTACTTC. The rearrangement uses TRBV7-2 and TRBJ2-7; tentative D call: TRBD2 (5 bases). Trimming left V 3 bases short and J 7 bases short, with 13 bases between. The CDR3 contains 13 residues. Germline assignment: CDR1 SGHTA and CDR2 FQGNSA.

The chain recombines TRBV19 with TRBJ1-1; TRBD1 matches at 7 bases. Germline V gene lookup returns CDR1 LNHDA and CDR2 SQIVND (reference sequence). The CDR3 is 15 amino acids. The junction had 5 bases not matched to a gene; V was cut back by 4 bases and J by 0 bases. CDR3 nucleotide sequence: TGTGCCAGTAGTACCCGACAGGGTATGAACACTGAAGCTTTCTTT. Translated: CASSTRQGMNTEAFF.

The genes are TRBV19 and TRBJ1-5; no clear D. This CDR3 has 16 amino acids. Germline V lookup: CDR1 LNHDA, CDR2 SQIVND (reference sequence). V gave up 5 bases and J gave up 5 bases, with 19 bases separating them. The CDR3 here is CASSPRWGGLDQPQHF. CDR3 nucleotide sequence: TGTGCCAGTAGTCCCCGATGGGGAGGGTTGGATCAGCCCCAGCATTTT. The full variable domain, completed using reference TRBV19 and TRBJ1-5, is DGGITQSPKYLFRKEGQNVTLSCEQNLNHDAMYWYRQDPGQGLRLIYYSQIVNDFQKGDIAEGYSVSREKKESFPLTVTSAQKNPTAFYLCASSPRWGGLDQPQHFGDGTRLSIL.

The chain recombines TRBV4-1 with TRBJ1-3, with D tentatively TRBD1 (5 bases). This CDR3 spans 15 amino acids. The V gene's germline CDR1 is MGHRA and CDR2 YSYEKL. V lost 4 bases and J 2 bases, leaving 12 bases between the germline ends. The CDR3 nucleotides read TGCGCCAGCAGCCTCCGGGGGACGCCTGGAAACACCATATATTTT. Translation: CASSLRGTPGNTIYF.

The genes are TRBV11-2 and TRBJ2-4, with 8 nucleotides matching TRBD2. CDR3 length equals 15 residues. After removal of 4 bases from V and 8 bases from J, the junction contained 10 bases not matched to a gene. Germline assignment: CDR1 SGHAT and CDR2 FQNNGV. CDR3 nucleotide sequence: TGTGCCAGCAGCTACCCCACGGGAGGGGTTGACATTCAGTACTTC. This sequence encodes CASSYPTGGVDIQYF.

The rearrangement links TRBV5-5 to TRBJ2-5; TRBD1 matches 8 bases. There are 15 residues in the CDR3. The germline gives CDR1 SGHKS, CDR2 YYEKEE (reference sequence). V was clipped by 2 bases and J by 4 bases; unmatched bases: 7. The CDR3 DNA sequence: TGTGCCAGCAGCTTCCCAGGGGGCCTTACAGAGACCCAGTACTTC. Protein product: CASSFPGGLTETQYF.

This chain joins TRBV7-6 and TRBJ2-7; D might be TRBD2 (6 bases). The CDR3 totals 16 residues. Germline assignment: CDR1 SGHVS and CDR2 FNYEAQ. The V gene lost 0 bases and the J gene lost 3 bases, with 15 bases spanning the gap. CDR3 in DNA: TGTGCCAGCAGCTTAGCGATGGCTCGCGGGGACTACGAGCAGTACTTC. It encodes CASSLAMARGDYEQYF.

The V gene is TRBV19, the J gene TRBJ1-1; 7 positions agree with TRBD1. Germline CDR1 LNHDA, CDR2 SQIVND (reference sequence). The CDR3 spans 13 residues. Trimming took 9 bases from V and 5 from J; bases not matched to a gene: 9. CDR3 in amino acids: CASSTGWGTEAFF. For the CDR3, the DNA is TGTGCCAGCTCGACAGGGTGGGGTACTGAAGCTTTCTTT.

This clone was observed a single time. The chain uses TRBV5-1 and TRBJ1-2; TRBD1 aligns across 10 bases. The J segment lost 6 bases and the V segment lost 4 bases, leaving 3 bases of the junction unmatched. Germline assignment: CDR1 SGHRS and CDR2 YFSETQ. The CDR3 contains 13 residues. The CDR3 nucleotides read TGCGCCAGCAGCCACGGGACAGGGGATGGCTACACCTTC. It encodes CASSHGTGDGYTF.

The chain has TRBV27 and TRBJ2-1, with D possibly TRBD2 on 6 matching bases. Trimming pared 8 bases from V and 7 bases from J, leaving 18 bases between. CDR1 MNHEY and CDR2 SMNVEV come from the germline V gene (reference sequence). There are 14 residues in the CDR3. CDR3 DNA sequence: TGTGCCAGCTCCCCCCCGGGACTTCCTAATGAGCAGTTCTTC. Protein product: CASSPPGLPNEQFF.

CDR3 DNA sequence: TGTGCCAGCTCACCAGAAGGGCAGGCCCGCGAAAAACTGTTTTTT. This codes for CASSPEGQAREKLFF. The chain recombines TRBV18 with TRBJ1-4; D call uncertain. The CDR3 is made up of 15 amino acids. Germline V gene data show CDR1 as KGHSH and CDR2 as LQKENI. V lost 2 bases, J lost 8 bases, and 15 bases lay in between.

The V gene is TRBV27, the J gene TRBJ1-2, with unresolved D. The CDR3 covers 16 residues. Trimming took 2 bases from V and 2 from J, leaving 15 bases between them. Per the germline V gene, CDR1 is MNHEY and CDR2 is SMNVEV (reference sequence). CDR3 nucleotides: TGTGCCAGCAGTTTACATGGCAGCCCAAGGAACTATGGCTACACCTTC. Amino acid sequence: CASSLHGSPRNYGYTF.

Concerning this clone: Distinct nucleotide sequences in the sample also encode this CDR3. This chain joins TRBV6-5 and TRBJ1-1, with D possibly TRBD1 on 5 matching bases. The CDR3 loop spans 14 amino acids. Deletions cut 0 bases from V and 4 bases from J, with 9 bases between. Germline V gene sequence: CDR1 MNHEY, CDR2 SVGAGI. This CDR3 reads CASSYSSGGTEAFF. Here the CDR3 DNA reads TGTGCCAGCAGTTACTCATCCGGGGGCACTGAAGCTTTCTTT.

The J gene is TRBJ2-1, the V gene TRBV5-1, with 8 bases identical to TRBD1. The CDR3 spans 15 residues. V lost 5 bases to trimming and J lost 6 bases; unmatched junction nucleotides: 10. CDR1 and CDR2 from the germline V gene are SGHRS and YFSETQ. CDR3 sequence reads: CASSRGGTGPNEQFF. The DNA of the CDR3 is TGCGCCAGCAGTCGTGGCGGGACAGGCCCCAATGAGCAGTTCTTC.

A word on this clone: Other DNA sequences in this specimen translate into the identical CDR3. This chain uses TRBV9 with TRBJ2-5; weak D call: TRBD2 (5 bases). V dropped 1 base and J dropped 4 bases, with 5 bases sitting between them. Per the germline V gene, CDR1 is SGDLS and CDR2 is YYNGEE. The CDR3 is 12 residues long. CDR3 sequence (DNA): TGTGCCAGCAGCGTACGGGGAGAGACCCAGTACTTC. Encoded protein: CASSVRGETQYF.

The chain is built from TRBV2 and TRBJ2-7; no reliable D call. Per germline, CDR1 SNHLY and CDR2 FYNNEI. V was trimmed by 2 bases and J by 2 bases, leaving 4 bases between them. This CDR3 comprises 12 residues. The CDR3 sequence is CASSEWAYEQYF. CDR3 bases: TGTGCCAGCAGTGAATGGGCCTACGAGCAGTACTTC.

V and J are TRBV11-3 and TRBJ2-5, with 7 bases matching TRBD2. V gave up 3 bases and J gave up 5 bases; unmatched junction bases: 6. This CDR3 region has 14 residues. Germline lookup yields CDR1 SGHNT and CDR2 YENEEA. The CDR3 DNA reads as TGTGCCAGCAGCTTCGGGGGGATTGGGGAGACCCAGTACTTC. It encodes CASSFGGIGETQYF.

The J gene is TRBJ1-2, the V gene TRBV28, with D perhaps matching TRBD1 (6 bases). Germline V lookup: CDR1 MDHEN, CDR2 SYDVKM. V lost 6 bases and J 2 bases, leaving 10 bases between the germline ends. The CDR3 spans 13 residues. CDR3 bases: TGTGCCAGCAGCCAAGACAGGAACTATGGCTACACCTTC. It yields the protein CASSQDRNYGYTF.

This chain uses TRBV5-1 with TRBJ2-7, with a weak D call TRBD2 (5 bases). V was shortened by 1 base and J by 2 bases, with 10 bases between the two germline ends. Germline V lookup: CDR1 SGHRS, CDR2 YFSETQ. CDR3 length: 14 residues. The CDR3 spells CASSLRAVAYEQYF. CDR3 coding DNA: TGCGCCAGCAGCTTGAGAGCGGTCGCCTACGAGCAGTACTTC.